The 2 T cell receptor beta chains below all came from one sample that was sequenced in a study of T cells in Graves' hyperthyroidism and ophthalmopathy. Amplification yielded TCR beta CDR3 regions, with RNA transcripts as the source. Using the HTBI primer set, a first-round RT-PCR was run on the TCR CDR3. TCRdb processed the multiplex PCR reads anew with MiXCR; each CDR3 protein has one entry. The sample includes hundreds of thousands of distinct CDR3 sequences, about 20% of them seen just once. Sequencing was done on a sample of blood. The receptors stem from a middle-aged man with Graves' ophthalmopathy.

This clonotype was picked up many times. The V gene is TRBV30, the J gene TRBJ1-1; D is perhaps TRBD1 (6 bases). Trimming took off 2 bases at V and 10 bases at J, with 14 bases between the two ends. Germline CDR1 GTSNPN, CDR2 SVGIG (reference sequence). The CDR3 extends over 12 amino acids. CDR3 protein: CAWSSNRVIAFF. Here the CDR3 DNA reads TGTGCCTGGAGTAGCAACAGGGTAATAGCTTTCTTT. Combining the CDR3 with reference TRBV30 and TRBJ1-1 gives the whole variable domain SQTIHQWPATLVQPVGSPLSLECTVEGTSNPNLYWYRQAAGRGLQLLFYSVGIGQISSEVPQNLSASRPQDRQFILSSKKLLLSDSGFYLCAWSSNRVIAFFGQGTRLTVV.

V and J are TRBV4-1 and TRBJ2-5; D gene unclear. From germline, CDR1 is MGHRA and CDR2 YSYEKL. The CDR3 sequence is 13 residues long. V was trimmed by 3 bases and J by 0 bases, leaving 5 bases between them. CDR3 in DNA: TGCGCCAGCAGCCACGAGTACCAAGAGACCCAGTACTTC. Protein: CASSHEYQETQYF.